Listed below are T cell receptor beta chains from one sample, sequenced in a study of technical replicates of blood from several donors. TCRdb's copy holds only in-frame clones and misses some; the assay was immunoSEQ multiplex PCR. The sample has fewer than 60,000 clones; over 90% are singletons. The specimen was PBMCs. The source of these receptors is a human donor in good health. Some clones in this sample may be carry-over from other donors' samples. The CDR3 runs from the conserved cysteine through the conserved F or W. The D gene is left open where the match is weak. Not all rows give a size; the values are once, few, many and, for expanded clones, a class.

J gene: TRBJ1-6; CDR3 length: 14; D gene: NA; clone size: NA; V gene: TRBV7-9; CDR3 protein: CASSPPGGLSPLHF; CDR3 DNA: TGTGCCAGCAGCCCGCCGGGAGGGCTATCACCCCTCCACTTT
J gene: TRBJ2-1; CDR3 length: 15; D gene: NA; clone size: NA; V gene: TRBV7-3; CDR3 protein: CASSEGASANNEQFF; CDR3 DNA: TGTGCCAGCAGCGAAGGTGCTAGCGCCAACAATGAGCAGTTCTTC
J gene: TRBJ1-1; CDR3 length: 14; D gene: TRBD1; clone size: NA; V gene: TRBV6-6; CDR3 protein: CASRSPSDRVDSFF; CDR3 DNA: TGTGCCAGCAGATCCCCGAGCGACAGGGTTGACTCTTTCTTT
J gene: TRBJ1-2; CDR3 length: 16; D gene: NA; clone size: NA; V gene: TRBV5-1; CDR3 protein: CASSPILGFLREGYTF; CDR3 DNA: TGCGCCAGCAGCCCTATATTGGGGTTTTTGAGGGAAGGCTACACCTTC
J gene: TRBJ2-2; CDR3 length: 14; D gene: NA; clone size: NA; V gene: TRBV2; CDR3 protein: CASSVQGNTGELFF; CDR3 DNA: TGTGCCAGCAGCGTACAGGGAAACACCGGGGAGCTGTTTTTT
J gene: TRBJ2-7; CDR3 length: 15; D gene: TRBD1; clone size: NA; V gene: TRBV5-1; CDR3 protein: CASSWTGGGGDEQYF; CDR3 DNA: TGCGCCAGCAGCTGGACAGGGGGCGGTGGGGACGAGCAGTACTTC
J gene: TRBJ2-4; CDR3 length: 13; D gene: NA; clone size: NA; V gene: TRBV30; CDR3 protein: CAWSSGEKNIQYF; CDR3 DNA: TGTGCCTGGAGTTCGGGAGAAAAAAACATTCAGTACTTC
J gene: TRBJ1-2; CDR3 length: 13; D gene: NA; clone size: NA; V gene: TRBV5-1; CDR3 protein: CASSPGIDYGYTF; CDR3 DNA: TGCGCCAGCAGCCCAGGGATTGACTATGGCTACACCTTC
J gene: TRBJ2-7; CDR3 length: 13; D gene: TRBD1; clone size: NA; V gene: TRBV2; CDR3 protein: CASRDRGGYEQYF; CDR3 DNA: TGTGCCAGCAGGGACAGGGGGGGCTACGAGCAGTACTTC
J gene: TRBJ1-2; CDR3 length: 16; D gene: NA; clone size: NA; V gene: TRBV4-3; CDR3 protein: CASSQDSRGLLYGYTF; CDR3 DNA: TGCGCCAGCAGCCAAGATTCAAGGGGCCTCCTCTATGGCTACACCTTC
J gene: TRBJ2-5; CDR3 length: 15; D gene: TRBD2; clone size: NA; V gene: TRBV7-9; CDR3 protein: CASSLALGLEETQYF; CDR3 DNA: TGTGCCAGCAGCTTAGCGCTGGGACTAGAAGAGACCCAGTACTTC
J gene: TRBJ1-6; CDR3 length: 10; D gene: NA; clone size: NA; V gene: TRBV18; CDR3 protein: CASSPKPGPF; CDR3 DNA: TGTGCCAGCTCACCAAAGCCAGGGCCGTTT
J gene: TRBJ2-5; CDR3 length: 16; D gene: TRBD2; clone size: NA; V gene: TRBV7-2; CDR3 protein: CASSLTGLARSETQYF; CDR3 DNA: TGTGCCAGCAGCTTGACGGGACTAGCGAGATCTGAGACCCAGTACTTC
J gene: TRBJ2-5; CDR3 length: 17; D gene: TRBD2; clone size: NA; V gene: TRBV5-1; CDR3 protein: CASSLAASGGQKETQYF; CDR3 DNA: TGCGCCAGCAGCTTGGCTGCTAGCGGGGGCCAAAAGGAGACCCAGTACTTC
J gene: TRBJ1-4; CDR3 length: 13; D gene: NA; clone size: NA; V gene: TRBV30; CDR3 protein: CAWSARTGEKLFF; CDR3 DNA: TGTGCCTGGAGTGCAAGAACGGGTGAAAAACTGTTTTTT
J gene: TRBJ2-1; CDR3 length: 13; D gene: TRBD1; clone size: NA; V gene: TRBV19; CDR3 protein: CASSTWTGSEQFF; CDR3 DNA: TGTGCCAGTAGTACGTGGACAGGATCTGAGCAGTTCTTC
J gene: TRBJ2-3; CDR3 length: 15; D gene: NA; clone size: NA; V gene: TRBV5-1; CDR3 protein: CASHMGGGLTDTQYF; CDR3 DNA: TGCGCCAGCCACATGGGGGGAGGACTCACAGATACGCAGTATTTT
J gene: TRBJ2-2; CDR3 length: 15; D gene: NA; clone size: NA; V gene: TRBV5-1; CDR3 protein: CASSYLSGGTGELFF; CDR3 DNA: TGCGCCAGCAGCTATCTATCTGGGGGGACCGGGGAGCTGTTTTTT
J gene: TRBJ1-6; CDR3 length: 16; D gene: NA; clone size: NA; V gene: TRBV5-5; CDR3 protein: CASSLAPGNRGSPLHF; CDR3 DNA: TGTGCCAGCAGCTTGGCCCCAGGGAATAGGGGTTCACCCCTCCACTTT
J gene: TRBJ2-3; CDR3 length: 15; D gene: NA; clone size: NA; V gene: TRBV5-1; CDR3 protein: CASGEGQRGTDTQYF; CDR3 DNA: TGCGCCAGCGGGGAGGGACAAAGGGGCACAGATACGCAGTATTTT
J gene: TRBJ1-3; CDR3 length: 15; D gene: NA; clone size: once; V gene: TRBV19; CDR3 protein: CASGQRSLSGNTIYF; CDR3 DNA: TGTGCCAGCGGACAGCGAAGCCTCTCTGGAAACACCATATATTTT
J gene: TRBJ2-2; CDR3 length: 14; D gene: NA; clone size: NA; V gene: TRBV7-2; CDR3 protein: CASSQNPGAGELFF; CDR3 DNA: TGTGCCAGCAGCCAGAACCCAGGGGCCGGGGAGCTGTTTTTT
J gene: TRBJ1-6; CDR3 length: 15; D gene: NA; clone size: NA; V gene: TRBV11-2; CDR3 protein: CASSFYTGGNSPLHF; CDR3 DNA: TGTGCCAGCAGCTTCTACACTGGCGGTAATTCACCCCTCCACTTT
J gene: TRBJ2-1; CDR3 length: 15; D gene: NA; clone size: few; V gene: TRBV7-8; CDR3 protein: CASSPAGLTRNEQFF; CDR3 DNA: TGTGCCAGCAGCCCCGCTGGACTAACACGGAATGAGCAGTTCTTC
J gene: TRBJ2-7; CDR3 length: 15; D gene: TRBD1; clone size: few; V gene: TRBV11-1; CDR3 protein: CASSNGQGVSYEQYF; CDR3 DNA: TGTGCCAGCAGCAATGGACAGGGGGTGTCCTACGAGCAGTACTTC
J gene: TRBJ1-1; CDR3 length: 12; D gene: TRBD1; clone size: NA; V gene: TRBV19; CDR3 protein: CASSPGTGWAFF; CDR3 DNA: TGTGCCAGTAGTCCTGGGACAGGGTGGGCTTTCTTT
J gene: TRBJ2-1; CDR3 length: 13; D gene: TRBD2; clone size: once; V gene: TRBV2; CDR3 protein: CASSGTSFNEQFF; CDR3 DNA: TGTGCCAGCTCCGGGACTAGTTTTAATGAGCAGTTCTTC
J gene: TRBJ2-5; CDR3 length: 16; D gene: TRBD2; clone size: NA; V gene: TRBV7-8; CDR3 protein: CASSPTRLAGRWTQYF; CDR3 DNA: TGTGCCAGCAGCCCCACCCGACTAGCGGGTCGATGGACCCAGTACTTC
J gene: TRBJ1-5; CDR3 length: 15; D gene: TRBD1; clone size: NA; V gene: TRBV7-8; CDR3 protein: CASSARQGGDQPQHF; CDR3 DNA: TGTGCCAGCAGCGCAAGACAGGGGGGCGATCAGCCCCAGCATTTT
J gene: TRBJ2-3; CDR3 length: 14; D gene: NA; clone size: NA; V gene: TRBV21-1; CDR3 protein: CAPKREWVPDTQYF; CDR3 DNA: TGTGCCCCTAAGCGGGAGTGGGTCCCAGATACGCAGTATTTT
J gene: TRBJ1-4; CDR3 length: 15; D gene: NA; clone size: NA; V gene: TRBV2; CDR3 protein: CASSEYGATNEKLFF; CDR3 DNA: TGTGCCAGCAGTGAATACGGTGCAACTAATGAAAAACTGTTTTTT
J gene: TRBJ2-7; CDR3 length: 16; D gene: TRBD2; clone size: NA; V gene: TRBV18; CDR3 protein: CASSPRLAGDGYEQYF; CDR3 DNA: TGTGCCAGCTCACCCCGACTAGCGGGAGATGGCTACGAGCAGTACTTC
J gene: TRBJ2-3; CDR3 length: 16; D gene: NA; clone size: few; V gene: TRBV2; CDR3 protein: CASKTLGRPKMGTQYF; CDR3 DNA: TGTGCCAGCAAAACTCTGGGGAGGCCGAAGATGGGTACGCAGTATTTT
J gene: TRBJ1-6; CDR3 length: 14; D gene: NA; clone size: NA; V gene: TRBV4-1; CDR3 protein: CASSQNSNNSPLHF; CDR3 DNA: TGCGCCAGCAGCCAGAACTCAAACAATTCACCCCTCCACTTT
J gene: TRBJ2-2; CDR3 length: 16; D gene: TRBD2; clone size: NA; V gene: TRBV27; CDR3 protein: CASSRLAGGGTGELFF; CDR3 DNA: TGTGCCAGCAGTCGACTAGCGGGAGGAGGAACCGGGGAGCTGTTTTTT
J gene: TRBJ2-7; CDR3 length: 13; D gene: NA; clone size: once; V gene: TRBV29-1; CDR3 protein: CSVDFSGSYEQYF; CDR3 DNA: TGCAGCGTTGATTTCTCAGGCTCCTACGAGCAGTACTTC
J gene: TRBJ2-7; CDR3 length: 13; D gene: NA; clone size: NA; V gene: TRBV5-1; CDR3 protein: CASSVTGTYEQYF; CDR3 DNA: TGCGCCAGCAGCGTAACAGGGACGTACGAGCAGTACTTC
J gene: TRBJ2-7; CDR3 length: 14; D gene: NA; clone size: NA; V gene: TRBV6-5; CDR3 protein: CASSYSSGTYEQYF; CDR3 DNA: TGTGCCAGCAGTTACTCCTCCGGGACCTACGAGCAGTACTTC
J gene: TRBJ1-5; CDR3 length: 15; D gene: NA; clone size: NA; V gene: TRBV27; CDR3 protein: CATNPGAGPNQPQHF; CDR3 DNA: TGTGCCACCAATCCAGGGGCAGGACCGAATCAGCCCCAGCATTTT
J gene: TRBJ2-3; CDR3 length: 15; D gene: NA; clone size: NA; V gene: TRBV2; CDR3 protein: CASTELLNPTDTQYF; CDR3 DNA: TGTGCCAGCACCGAACTGCTTAATCCCACAGATACGCAGTATTTT
J gene: TRBJ2-1; CDR3 length: 16; D gene: TRBD2; clone size: once; V gene: TRBV6-1; CDR3 protein: CASSVSGLSPYNEQFF; CDR3 DNA: TGTGCCAGCAGTGTTAGCGGGCTAAGCCCCTACAATGAGCAGTTCTTC
J gene: TRBJ1-3; CDR3 length: 13; D gene: TRBD1; clone size: NA; V gene: TRBV18; CDR3 protein: CASSPGQGSTIYF; CDR3 DNA: TGTGCCAGCTCCCCTGGACAGGGGTCCACCATATATTTT
J gene: TRBJ2-2; CDR3 length: 16; D gene: TRBD1; clone size: NA; V gene: TRBV5-1; CDR3 protein: CASSATGGAGTGELFF; CDR3 DNA: TGCGCCAGCAGCGCAACAGGGGGCGCCGGGACCGGGGAGCTGTTTTTT
J gene: TRBJ2-7; CDR3 length: 14; D gene: TRBD1; clone size: NA; V gene: TRBV18; CDR3 protein: CASSLSGQTYEQYF; CDR3 DNA: TGTGCCAGCTCATTGTCGGGACAGACCTACGAGCAGTACTTC
J gene: TRBJ1-1; CDR3 length: 13; D gene: TRBD1; clone size: NA; V gene: TRBV6-5; CDR3 protein: CASRRTGGASTFF; CDR3 DNA: TGTGCCAGCAGACGAACAGGGGGCGCGTCAACTTTCTTT
J gene: TRBJ2-7; CDR3 length: 13; D gene: NA; clone size: NA; V gene: TRBV7-9; CDR3 protein: CASSPTNGDEQYF; CDR3 DNA: TGTGCCAGCAGCCCTACGAACGGGGATGAGCAGTACTTC
J gene: TRBJ1-5; CDR3 length: 14; D gene: NA; clone size: NA; V gene: TRBV5-1; CDR3 protein: CASSLGREDQPQHF; CDR3 DNA: TGCGCCAGCAGCCTAGGCCGGGAGGATCAGCCCCAGCATTTT
J gene: TRBJ1-6; CDR3 length: 15; D gene: NA; clone size: NA; V gene: TRBV4-2; CDR3 protein: CASSQEGLSNSPLHF; CDR3 DNA: TGTGCCAGCAGCCAAGAGGGACTGAGTAATTCACCCCTCCACTTT
J gene: TRBJ1-2; CDR3 length: 15; D gene: TRBD1; clone size: NA; V gene: TRBV5-4; CDR3 protein: CASSLPQTGLYGYTF; CDR3 DNA: TGTGCCAGCAGCTTGCCCCAGACAGGGCTGTATGGCTACACCTTC
J gene: TRBJ2-7; CDR3 length: 18; D gene: TRBD2; clone size: NA; V gene: TRBV19; CDR3 protein: CASSQGRSGRAVTYEQYF; CDR3 DNA: TGTGCCAGTAGTCAAGGGAGAAGCGGGAGGGCTGTAACCTACGAGCAGTACTTC
J gene: TRBJ2-3; CDR3 length: 16; D gene: TRBD2; clone size: NA; V gene: TRBV7-9; CDR3 protein: CASSFIRGGNRDTQYF; CDR3 DNA: TGTGCCAGCAGCTTCATCCGGGGGGGGAATAGAGATACGCAGTATTTT
J gene: TRBJ2-3; CDR3 length: 18; D gene: TRBD2; clone size: NA; V gene: TRBV4-1; CDR3 protein: CASSPRASGRISTDTQYF; CDR3 DNA: TGCGCCAGCAGCCCCCGGGCTAGCGGGAGGATTAGCACAGATACGCAGTATTTT
J gene: TRBJ1-1; CDR3 length: 13; D gene: NA; clone size: NA; V gene: TRBV2; CDR3 protein: CASTTDTIKVAFF; CDR3 DNA: TGTGCCAGCACGACCGACACCATAAAGGTAGCTTTCTTT